The next 11 T cell receptor beta chains were all read from a single sample in a study of T cell responses to AZD1222 COVID-19 vaccine. Repertoires were generated with immunoSEQ multiplex PCR, while TCRdb's copy carries only in-frame clones and drops some. The data show roughly 180,000 clones, approximately 92% seen once. The sample consisted of peripheral blood, taken 28 days after the second dose of the MenACWY control vaccine. These receptors all stem from an adult who received the MenACWY meningococcal vaccine as a control.

The genes are TRBV6-2 or TRBV6-3 and TRBJ1-1, with TRBD1 as a possible D gene (5 bases). V lost 5 bases, J lost 7 bases, and 23 bases lay in between. The CDR3 contains 16 residues. Germline V gene data show CDR1 as MNHEY and CDR2 as SVGEGT. CDR3 protein: CASSHLGTSPSGEAFF. For the CDR3, the DNA is TGTGCCAGCAGTCACCTAGGGACCTCTCCCTCGGGTGAAGCTTTCTTT.

V gene TRBV7-8 combines with J gene TRBJ1-1, with 7 bases fitting TRBD1. V lost 1 base to trimming and J lost 3 bases; unmatched junction nucleotides: 5. The germline V gene has CDR1 SGHVS and CDR2 FQNEAQ. The CDR3 contains 15 residues. CDR3 coding DNA: TGTGCCAGCAGCTTAGTGGCAGGGGGGTACACTGAAGCTTTCTTT. Protein: CASSLVAGGYTEAFF.

The rearrangement joins TRBV4-1 to TRBJ1-4; 7 nucleotides match TRBD1. Germline loops: CDR1 MGHRA, CDR2 YSYEKL. V was pared by 1 base and J by 4 bases, with 12 bases of the junction left unmatched. The CDR3 extends over 18 amino acids. The CDR3 loop reads CASSQGGTVRSGNEKLFF. CDR3 coding DNA: TGCGCCAGCAGCCAAGGAGGGACAGTCAGATCGGGTAATGAAAAACTGTTTTTT.

The chain recombines TRBV7-8 with TRBJ1-1; a possible D gene is TRBD1 (6 bases). V lost 6 bases and J lost 1, with 18 bases in between. Germline V gene sequence: CDR1 SGHVS, CDR2 FQNEAQ. The CDR3 is 16 residues long. The CDR3 bases are TGTGCCAGCAGGTCCGCCCTTACAGGGACGAACACTGAAGCTTTCTTT. As protein: CASRSALTGTNTEAFF.

The chain uses TRBV5-1 and TRBJ1-5, with D uncertain. Germline lookup yields CDR1 SGHRS and CDR2 YFSETQ. The length of the CDR3 is 14 residues. V gave up 0 bases and J gave up 4 bases, with 8 bases separating them. CDR3 protein: CASSLVEKNQPQHF. The DNA for the CDR3 is TGCGCCAGCAGCTTGGTAGAGAAAAATCAGCCCCAGCATTTT.

The genes are TRBV5-3 and TRBJ2-7; maybe TRBD1 (5 bases). TRBV5-3 is recorded as an ORF, its role being uncertain. Trimming pared 0 bases from V and 0 bases from J, leaving 13 bases between. The CDR3 is 16 residues long. In nucleotides, the CDR3 is TGTGCCAGAAGCTTGGCCTCAGGGAATCTCTCCTACGAGCAGTACTTC. As protein: CARSLASGNLSYEQYF.

CDR3 sequence reads: CASSGQGYEQYF. CDR3 sequence (DNA): TGTGCCAGCAGTGGACAGGGCTACGAGCAGTACTTC. The genes are TRBV2 and TRBJ2-7, with 7 bases lining up with TRBD1. With 4 bases clipped from V and 3 bases from J, the junction kept 0 bases outside the gene matches. The CDR3 contains 12 residues. CDR1 SNHLY and CDR2 FYNNEI come from the germline V gene.

The V call is TRBV4-1, the J call TRBJ1-2; D gene unclear. CDR3 length: 15 amino acids. V lost 4 bases, J lost 0 bases, and 12 bases lay in between. Germline V gene sequence: CDR1 MGHRA, CDR2 YSYEKL. Here the CDR3 DNA reads TGCGCCAGCAGCCTGACCCCACTAGCTAACTATGGCTACACCTTC. Encoded protein: CASSLTPLANYGYTF.

The V call is TRBV15, the J call TRBJ2-2; TRBD2 is a possible D gene (5 bases). Germline lookup yields CDR1 LNHNV and CDR2 YYDKDF (reference sequence). V shed 1 base and J shed 5 bases, with 14 bases lying between them. CDR3 length equals 16 residues. The CDR3 sequence is CATSRVNTPGTGELFF. The CDR3 DNA reads as TGTGCCACCAGCAGAGTGAACACGCCGGGAACCGGGGAGCTGTTTTTT.

The rearrangement joins TRBV20-1 to TRBJ1-3; unclear D gene. Per the germline V gene, CDR1 is DFQATT and CDR2 is SNEGSKA (reference sequence). Trimming took off 3 bases at V and 2 bases at J, with 8 bases between the two ends. The CDR3 extends over 13 amino acids. The CDR3 DNA follows: TGCAGTGCTAGTACTGGGGCTGGAAACACCATATATTTT. It is translated as CSASTGAGNTIYF.

V is TRBV18 and J is TRBJ1-1, with D perhaps matching TRBD1 (6 bases). Germline lookup yields CDR1 KGHSH and CDR2 LQKENI. This CDR3 is 13 amino acids long. The V end was cut by 4 bases, the J end by 2 bases, with 8 bases between. The CDR3 region is CASSQGVNTEAFF. CDR3 nucleotide sequence: TGTGCCAGCTCACAGGGGGTTAACACTGAAGCTTTCTTT.